This T cell receptor (beta chain) was retrieved from a study of blood T cells in healthy people across ages. Trimming cost V 2 bases and J 4 bases, with 6 bases left between them. Per germline, CDR1 MRHNA and CDR2 SNTAGT. This CDR3 is built from 13 residues. Through a sample-barcoded 5' primer and a J-beta primer mix, a second PCR was run for roughly 7 to 12 cycles. Via MiXCR, TCRdb re-called the 5' RACE reads, giving one row per CDR3 protein. The table lists 1.5 million to 2 million distinct CDR3 sequences, 25% to 30% of them singletons. In this sample, this clonotype turned up many times. The sample was blood. The clonotype comes from a woman under 40 in good health. The chain has TRBV6-4 and TRBJ2-4; maybe TRBD1 (5 bases). The CDR3: CASSDDSKNIQYF. For the CDR3, the DNA is TGTGCCAGCAGTGACGACAGTAAAAACATTCAGTACTTC.